The entry that follows covers one T cell receptor (beta chain) sequence. As yet, its antigen is unknown. Method: immunoSEQ multiplex PCR; TCRdb's copy keeps in-frame clones and lacks some. Among approximately 57,000 clones listed, 56% were seen once. The data originate from a study of cytotoxic CD8 clonotypes in ibrutinib-treated CLL. Background on the study: The study included about a dozen relapsed/refractory and more than 14 treatment-naive patients; 17 had IGHV unmutated disease. Average yields of about 260,000 productive templates and tens of thousands of productive rearrangements characterized the samples. Study observations and caveats: Rare overall, public clonotypes shrank or held steady under therapy.

The length of the CDR3 is 14 residues. In germline, CDR1 is SEHNR, CDR2 FQNEAQ (reference sequence). Trimming took 5 bases from V and 0 from J, leaving 11 bases between them. The sequencing here drew on PBMCs, taken after 24 months of ibrutinib treatment. The gene calls are TRBV7-9 and TRBJ2-7, with unresolved D. The clonotype was recovered from a human donor with chronic lymphocytic leukemia. CDR3 coding DNA: TGTGCCAGCAGCCCTCTGGAAAGCTCCTACGAGCAGTACTTC. This gives the protein CASSPLESSYEQYF.